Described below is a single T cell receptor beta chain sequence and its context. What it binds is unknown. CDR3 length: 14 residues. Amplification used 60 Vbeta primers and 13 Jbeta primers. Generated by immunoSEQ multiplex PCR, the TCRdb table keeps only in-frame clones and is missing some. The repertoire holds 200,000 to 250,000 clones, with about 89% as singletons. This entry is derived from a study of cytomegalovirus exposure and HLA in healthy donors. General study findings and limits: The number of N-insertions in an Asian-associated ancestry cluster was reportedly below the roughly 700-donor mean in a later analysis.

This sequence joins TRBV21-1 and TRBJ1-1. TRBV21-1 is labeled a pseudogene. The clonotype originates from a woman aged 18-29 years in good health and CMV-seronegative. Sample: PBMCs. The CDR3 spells CASSKDLSCTEAFF. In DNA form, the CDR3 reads TGTGCCAGCAGCAAAGACTTAAGCTGCACTGAAGCTTTCTTT.